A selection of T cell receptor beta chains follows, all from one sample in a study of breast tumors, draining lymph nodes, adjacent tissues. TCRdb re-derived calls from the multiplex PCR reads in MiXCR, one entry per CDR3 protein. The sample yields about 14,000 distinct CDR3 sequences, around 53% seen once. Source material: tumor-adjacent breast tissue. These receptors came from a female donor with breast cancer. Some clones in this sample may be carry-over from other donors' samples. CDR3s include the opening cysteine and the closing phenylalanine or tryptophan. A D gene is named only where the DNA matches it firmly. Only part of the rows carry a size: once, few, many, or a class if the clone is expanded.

TGCAGTGCTAGAGCGGCTAGCGAAGCCTACGAGCAGTACTTC CSARAASEAYEQYF - TRBV20-1 medium-sized TRBJ2-7
TGCAGTGCTAGGACTTCCTCCTACGAGCAGTACTTC CSARTSSYEQYF - TRBV20-1 many TRBJ2-7
TGTGCCAGCAGCCCAGGGGACAGGGGGAGCAATCAGCCCCAGCATTTT CASSPGDRGSNQPQHF TRBD1 TRBV7-9 many TRBJ1-5
TGTGCCAGCAGCCAAGGGGACACGGCCTTTAGCTACACCTTC CASSQGDTAFSYTF - TRBV4-2 medium-sized TRBJ1-2
TGCAGTGCTGGGACAGGGGGAAATTCACCCCTCCACTTT CSAGTGGNSPLHF TRBD1 TRBV20-1 - TRBJ1-6
TGTGCCAGCAGCCCCGCGGTTGGTGGTGAGCAGTTCTTC CASSPAVGGEQFF - TRBV7-9 many TRBJ2-1
TGTGCCAGCAGTTCGGGACCATCTAGCGAGCAGTACTTC CASSSGPSSEQYF - TRBV12-3/TRBV12-4 - TRBJ2-7
TGTGCCAGCAGCGTTCTAGGGACCGGGGAGCTGTTTTTT CASSVLGTGELFF - TRBV7-8 - TRBJ2-2
TGCAGCGCCCCGGACCCCCGAGAGCCCGCAAACACTGGCTACACCTTC CSAPDPREPANTGYTF - TRBV29-1 - TRBJ1-2
TGTGCCAGCAGCATAGGACTAGCGGGAGGGGAGGTGACCCAGTACTTC CASSIGLAGGEVTQYF TRBD2 TRBV11-1 - TRBJ2-5
TGCAGTGCTAGCGCAGGGTCAGGCTACTCCTACGAGCAGTACTTC CSASAGSGYSYEQYF - TRBV20-1 - TRBJ2-7
TGTGCCAGCAGCCGGAACAGGGAGAACACTGAAGCTTTCTTT CASSRNRENTEAFF - TRBV7-6 - TRBJ1-1
TGCGCCAGCGGGGAGCAGAGGGCGGAAAAACTGTTTTTT CASGEQRAEKLFF - TRBV5-4 - TRBJ1-4
TGTGCCACCAGCTCCCAGGGGGGGGGCCTTGGGGGCGAGCAGTACTTC CATSSQGGGLGGEQYF - TRBV15 medium-sized TRBJ2-7
TGCAGTGCTAGTCTAGCGGGGGGGTACGAGCAGTACTTC CSASLAGGYEQYF TRBD2 TRBV20-1 - TRBJ2-7
TGTGCCAGCAGTGTACGGGTTCGGGACACGTATCAGCCCCAGCATTTT CASSVRVRDTYQPQHF - TRBV2 - TRBJ1-5
TGCAGCGTTGTGTTACAGATCGCTGAAGCTTTCTTT CSVVLQIAEAFF - TRBV29-1 - TRBJ1-1
TGCAGCGTTGATTTTGGGAGCGCAGATACGCAGTATTTT CSVDFGSADTQYF - TRBV29-1 - TRBJ2-3
TGTGCCAGCAGCTTGGGGGGAAACATTCAGTACTTC CASSLGGNIQYF - TRBV5-6 many TRBJ2-4